This paragraph reports one T cell receptor beta chain. This sample is drawn from a study of response to subunit inactivated influenza vaccine. V trimming: 3 bases; J trimming: 2 bases; junction bases outside the gene matches: 5. The germline gives CDR1 MNHEY, CDR2 SMNVEV (reference sequence). The CDR3 is 15 residues long. TCRdb ran MiXCR on the RT-PCR reads and lists one entry per CDR3 protein. The sample includes about 150,000 distinct CDR3 sequences, around a tenth seen only once; the top ten take roughly a third. The rearrangement joins TRBV27 to TRBJ2-5; 8 nucleotides match TRBD2. The sequencing used CD8+ T cells sorted from PBMCs, collected roughly 24 months after vaccination. This receptor was obtained from a man aged 45 to 70 who received an inactivated influenza vaccine. The CDR3 DNA sequence: TGTGCCAGCAGTTTTACTAGCGGACTTCAAGAGACCCAGTACTTC. This codes for CASSFTSGLQETQYF.